Listed here are 16 T cell receptor beta chains from one sample, sequenced in a study of T cell changes during pregnancy in multiple sclerosis. The method was immunoSEQ multiplex PCR; TCRdb's version includes in-frame clones alone and lacks a portion of them. The data hold 65,000 to 90,000 clones, with 85% to 95% observed a single time. The material was peripheral blood, obtained before pregnancy. The receptors derive from a female donor with multiple sclerosis, enrolled in a pregnancy study.

This chain links TRBV5-4 with TRBJ2-1; TRBD2 agrees at 8 bases. This CDR3 has 15 amino acids. Looked up from germline, CDR1 is SGHNT and CDR2 is YYREEE (reference sequence). The junction had 6 bases not matched to a gene; V was cut back by 2 bases and J by 5 bases. CDR3 nucleotide sequence: TGTGCCAGCAGCTTTAGCCTGCGGGGGGACAATGAGCAGTTCTTC. Its protein product is CASSFSLRGDNEQFF.

V and J are TRBV6-1 and TRBJ2-5; weak D call: TRBD2 (6 bases). The CDR3 runs 14 residues. In germline, CDR1 is MNHNS, CDR2 SASEGT. V shed 8 bases and J shed 5 bases, with 18 bases lying between them. The CDR3 bases are TGTGCCAGCCGGGGGATCGGAATGAGGGAGACCCAGTACTTC. This gives the protein CASRGIGMRETQYF.

This clone was seen only once. The CDR3 sequence is CASSLTSGISHEQFF. CDR3 DNA: TGTGCCAGCAGCTTAACTAGCGGGATTTCCCATGAGCAGTTCTTC. V gene TRBV7-9 combines with J gene TRBJ2-1; 10 nucleotides align to TRBD2. Losses at the gene ends were 2 bases for V and 8 bases for J; bases not matched to a gene: 6. The CDR3 totals 15 residues. Germline lookup yields CDR1 SEHNR and CDR2 FQNEAQ (reference sequence).

V and J are TRBV7-9 and TRBJ1-1; no firm D call. There are 15 residues in the CDR3. Germline CDR1 and CDR2: SEHNR and FQNEAQ (reference sequence). Trimming removed 2 bases at V and 0 bases at J, with 10 bases between. CDR3 DNA sequence: TGTGCCAGCAGCTTAACCGGGTTAGTGAACACTGAAGCTTTCTTT. This sequence encodes CASSLTGLVNTEAFF. Complete variable domain (other parts from reference TRBV7-9 and TRBJ1-1): DTGVSQNPRHKITKRGQNVTFRCDPISEHNRLYWYRQTLGQGPEFLTYFQNEAQLEKSRLLSDRFSAERPKGSFSTLEIQRTEQGDSAMYLCASSLTGLVNTEAFFGQGTRLTVV.

V usage is TRBV5-1 and J usage is TRBJ2-5; 10 bases map to TRBD2. V shed 0 bases, J shed 5 bases, and the junction held 10 bases outside the gene matches. The CDR3 spans 17 residues. Germline V gene lookup returns CDR1 SGHRS and CDR2 YFSETQ. The CDR3 DNA is TGCGCCAGCAGCTTGGACGGGACTAGCGCAGGGGGGGAGACCCAGTACTTC. This sequence encodes CASSLDGTSAGGETQYF.

The V and J genes are TRBV7-3 and TRBJ1-1; D remains ambiguous. The length of the CDR3 is 14 residues. The germline V and J ends were trimmed by 1 base and 1 base, with 7 bases remaining between them. The germline V gene has CDR1 SGHTA and CDR2 FQGTGA. The CDR3 spells CASSLSAGNTEAFF. The DNA of the CDR3 is TGTGCCAGCAGCTTAAGTGCGGGGAACACTGAAGCTTTCTTT.

V is TRBV21-1 and J is TRBJ1-3; the table assigns TRBD1, which was not confirmed against the DNA. TRBV21-1 is listed as a pseudogene. This CDR3 region has 13 residues. The CDR3 is CASTLSAGNTIYF. The CDR3 DNA is TGTGCCAGCACCCTGTCAGCTGGAAACACCATATATTTT.

This chain joins TRBV29-1 and TRBJ1-5, with D maybe TRBD1 (5 bases). Between the trimmed V and J ends, which lost 6 bases and 4 bases, there was a span of 13 bases. Germline V gene data show CDR1 as SQVTM and CDR2 as ANQGSEA. CDR3 length: 13 amino acids. CDR3 residues: CSVGRDVNQPQHF. The CDR3 nucleotides are TGCAGCGTCGGCAGGGATGTTAATCAGCCCCAGCATTTT.

The V call is TRBV5-1, the J call TRBJ2-2, with D possibly being TRBD2 (5 bases). Trimming pared 0 bases from V and 5 bases from J, leaving 11 bases between. Germline V CDR1 and CDR2: SGHRS, YFSETQ. The CDR3 sequence is 15 residues long. The CDR3 loop reads CASSLEASNTGELFF. The CDR3 DNA is TGCGCCAGCAGCTTGGAGGCTAGCAATACCGGGGAGCTGTTTTTT.

The V gene is TRBV5-5, the J gene TRBJ2-1; 7 bases agree with TRBD2. Germline lookup yields CDR1 SGHKS and CDR2 YYEKEE (reference sequence). The CDR3 consists of 15 residues. V shed 4 bases and J 0 bases; nucleotides not matched to a gene: 4. DNA of the CDR3: TGTGCCAGCAGCGCGCGGGAGTCCTCCTACAATGAGCAGTTCTTC. This gives the protein CASSARESSYNEQFF.

J is TRBJ2-7 and V is TRBV7-2; TRBD1 aligns across 11 bases. CDR3 length equals 15 residues. The J segment lost 5 bases and the V segment lost 5 bases, leaving 8 bases of the junction unmatched. Germline V gene sequence: CDR1 SGHTA, CDR2 FQGNSA. In DNA, the CDR3 is TGTGCCAGCAGCAGATCGGGACAGGGGGACAACGAGCAGTACTTC. Its translation: CASSRSGQGDNEQYF.

This clone has a single count. The chain couples TRBV7-3 to TRBJ2-1; 10 bases are a match to TRBD2. Germline trimming cut 1 base from V and 4 bases from J; bases unmatched to any gene: 7. This CDR3 region has 17 residues. Germline V CDR1 and CDR2: SGHTA, FQGTGA. CDR3 residues: CASSLIGTSGKYNEQFF. CDR3 coding DNA: TGTGCCAGCAGCTTAATTGGCACTAGCGGGAAGTACAATGAGCAGTTCTTC.

This chain uses TRBV10-3 with TRBJ1-2; tentatively, D is TRBD1 (6 bases). V lost 9 bases and J lost 6, with 20 bases in between. This CDR3 spans 14 amino acids. Germline V lookup: CDR1 ENHRY, CDR2 SYGVKD. CDR3 DNA: TGTGCCATGGCCCGGGACATGGGACCGAATGGCTACACCTTC. The encoded protein is CAMARDMGPNGYTF.

The chain carries TRBV6-5 and TRBJ2-7, with 8 bases that match TRBD2. The germline CDR1 and CDR2 sequences are MNHEY and SVGAGI. V lost 7 bases, J lost 4 bases, and 12 bases stayed unmatched. CDR3 size: 15 residues. The DNA of the CDR3 is TGTGCCAGCAAACTCCAAATAGCGGGATCGTACGAGCAGTACTTC. Translated: CASKLQIAGSYEQYF.

The chain uses TRBV6-1 and TRBJ2-3, with TRBD2 matching over 9 bases. The CDR3 contains 16 residues. V lost 2 bases to trimming and J lost 0 bases; unmatched junction nucleotides: 3. CDR1 is MNHNS and CDR2 is SASEGT in the germline V gene. The CDR3 sequence: CASSELTSGSTDTQYF. DNA for the CDR3: TGTGCCAGCAGTGAATTGACTAGCGGTAGCACAGATACGCAGTATTTT.

The chain combines TRBV11-2 with TRBJ1-5, with D possibly TRBD1 on 5 matching bases. Germline CDR1 is SGHAT and CDR2 is FQNNGV. The germline V and J ends were trimmed by 1 base and 9 bases, with 7 bases remaining between them. The CDR3 is 12 amino acids. The CDR3 nucleotides are TGTGCCAGCAGCTTAGGGGGGGGGCCCCAGCATTTT. It encodes CASSLGGGPQHF.